Presented here are 27 T cell receptor beta chains from one specimen sequenced in a study of T-cell reconstitution after alpha-beta-depleted transplantation in children. Unique molecular identifiers featured in how the TCRbeta library was prepared. TCRdb itself ran the PCR reads through MiXCR, one entry per CDR3 protein. The sample consists of about 540,000 distinct CDR3 sequences, about 16% of them appearing once. The input for sequencing was PBMCs from the stem cell graft donor, taken from the stem cell graft. The receptors come from a human donor who donated a stem cell graft to a child with acute lymphoblastic leukemia.

This clonotype came up a few times. J is TRBJ2-7 and V is TRBV20-1; 12 bases align to TRBD2. The germline V gene has CDR1 DFQATT and CDR2 SNEGSKA (reference sequence). V shed 1 base and J 2 bases; nucleotides not matched to a gene: 3. The CDR3 is 15 residues long. The CDR3 coding sequence is TGCAGTGCTAGAGGGACTAGCGGGACGCCCTACGAGCAGTACTTC. Translation: CSARGTSGTPYEQYF.

The gene calls are TRBV6-2 or TRBV6-3 and TRBJ2-3; unclear D gene. The CDR3 contains 14 residues. Trimming removed 1 base at V and 1 base at J, with 6 bases between. Looked up from germline, CDR1 is MNHEY and CDR2 is SVGEGT. In DNA, the CDR3 is TGTGCCAGCAGTTACTATACAGGCACAGATACGCAGTATTTT. Amino acid sequence: CASSYYTGTDTQYF.

This rearrangement joins TRBV27 to TRBJ1-1, with D perhaps matching TRBD1 (6 bases). V shed 7 bases and J shed 0 bases, with 15 bases lying between them. CDR1 is MNHEY and CDR2 is SMNVEV in the germline V gene (reference sequence). The CDR3 loop spans 15 amino acids. Here the CDR3 DNA reads TGTGCCAGCATTATCACAGGGACCATGAACACTGAAGCTTTCTTT. Its protein is CASIITGTMNTEAFF.

This clonotype has more than one count but fewer than ten. The chain couples TRBV29-1 to TRBJ2-4; 9 bases line up with TRBD2. The germline gives CDR1 SQVTM, CDR2 ANQGSEA. V shed 7 bases, J shed 10 bases, and the junction held 11 bases outside the gene matches. The CDR3 spans 13 residues. Here the CDR3 DNA reads TGCAGCGCAGAAGCGGGAGGACCCAGGATTCAGTACTTC. Its translation: CSAEAGGPRIQYF.

The rearrangement uses TRBV12-3 or TRBV12-4 and TRBJ1-5; tentatively, D is TRBD1 (6 bases). This CDR3 has 14 amino acids. Trimming took off 6 bases at V and 6 bases at J, with 15 bases between the two ends. DNA of the CDR3: TGTGCCAGCAGCGCTTTCAGGGGAACTCAGCCCCAGCATTTT. Translated: CASSAFRGTQPQHF.

This clonotype came up a few times. The V and J genes are TRBV27 and TRBJ2-2, with 7 bases that match TRBD2. The CDR3 consists of 17 residues. V was pared by 5 bases and J by 6 bases, with 15 bases of the junction left unmatched. Looked up from germline, CDR1 is MNHEY and CDR2 is SMNVEV (reference sequence). CDR3 in DNA: TGTGCCAGCAGTCTGGAGGGTGGGAGGGTCGGCGCCGGGGAGCTGTTTTTT. Its translation: CASSLEGGRVGAGELFF.

V usage is TRBV7-9 and J usage is TRBJ2-7; no clear D gene. Germline CDR1 SEHNR, CDR2 FQNEAQ (reference sequence). The CDR3 has 15 residues. Trimming cost V 0 bases and J 6 bases, with 15 bases left between them. The CDR3 DNA reads TGTGCCAGCAGCTTAGCGACCAGTGGAAAGGCCGAGCAGTACTTC. This translates into CASSLATSGKAEQYF.

There are a few counts of this clonotype. The V call is TRBV18, the J call TRBJ2-5; tentatively, D is TRBD1 or TRBD2 (5 bases each). In germline, CDR1 is KGHSH, CDR2 LQKENI. V was clipped by 3 bases and J by 4 bases, with 12 bases between them. CDR3 length equals 14 residues. CDR3 coding DNA: TGTGCCAGCTCACCTAGTCGGGGCGGAGAGACCCAGTACTTC. It yields the protein CASSPSRGGETQYF.

In this sample, this clonotype turned up a few times. This chain links TRBV5-1 with TRBJ2-1; TRBD2 matches at 9 bases. Germline V lookup: CDR1 SGHRS, CDR2 YFSETQ. The CDR3 loop spans 15 amino acids. The ends lost 4 bases at V and 6 bases at J; junction bases unmatched: 8. The CDR3 DNA reads TGCGCCAGCAGCGCACCGGGACTAGCCCTCAATGAGCAGTTCTTC. Translation: CASSAPGLALNEQFF. Supplemented by reference TRBV5-1 and TRBJ2-1, the full variable domain reads KAGVTQTPRYLIKTRGQQVTLSCSPISGHRSVSWYQQTPGQGLQFLFEYFSETQRNKGNFPGRFSGRQFSNSRSEMNVSTLELGDSALYLCASSAPGLALNEQFFGPGTRLTVL.

This clonotype has a handful of counts. The chain combines TRBV13 with TRBJ1-2; TRBD1 agrees at 9 bases. The CDR3 runs to 21 residues. Germline loops: CDR1 PRHDT, CDR2 FYEKMQ (reference sequence). V was pared by 5 bases and J by 5 bases, with 27 bases of the junction left unmatched. In DNA form, the CDR3 reads TGTGCCAGCAGCCCTCCTCGCCGACAGGGGGTTCCACTGTTTGTCGGTTATGGCTACACCTTC. Its protein is CASSPPRRQGVPLFVGYGYTF.

This clonotype was seen a single time. The chain uses TRBV14 and TRBJ1-1; D unresolved. V was shortened by 7 bases and J by 1 base, with 16 bases between the two germline ends. Germline loops: CDR1 SGHDN, CDR2 FVKESK. The CDR3 is 15 residues long. CDR3 in DNA: TGTGCCAGCACCCTATGGGAGACTCCGAACACTGAAGCTTTCTTT. This gives the protein CASTLWETPNTEAFF.

This clonotype was seen only a few times. The chain uses TRBV5-1 and TRBJ2-7; TRBD1 agrees at 7 bases. This CDR3 comprises 14 residues. Germline lookup yields CDR1 SGHRS and CDR2 YFSETQ. V shed 4 bases and J 2 bases; nucleotides not matched to a gene: 6. The DNA of the CDR3 is TGCGCCAGCAGCATTAGACAGGGTACCTACGAGCAGTACTTC. This gives the protein CASSIRQGTYEQYF.

The CDR3 DNA follows: TGCGCCAGCAGCTATGAATACCTCGATGGCTACACCTTC. As protein: CASSYEYLDGYTF. This sequence joins TRBV5-1 and TRBJ1-2, with no clear D. Trimming pared 3 bases from V and 6 bases from J, leaving 12 bases between. CDR3 size: 13 residues. Germline V gene data show CDR1 as SGHRS and CDR2 as YFSETQ.

This clonotype has a handful of counts. The chain uses TRBV4-1 and TRBJ2-5; 12 bases map to TRBD2. J gave up 3 bases and V 5 bases, and 7 bases lay outside the gene matches. Germline CDR1 and CDR2: MGHRA and YSYEKL. CDR3 length equals 16 residues. CDR3 protein: CASSYSSGRDEETQYF. The CDR3 bases are TGCGCCAGCAGCTACTCTAGCGGGAGGGACGAAGAGACCCAGTACTTC.

This clonotype was recorded only once. The J gene is TRBJ2-7, the V gene TRBV2, with 7 nucleotides matching TRBD2. Germline-derived CDR1 and CDR2 are SNHLY and FYNNEI. This CDR3 has 15 amino acids. With V trimmed by 5 bases and J by 3 bases, 10 bases remained unmatched. The CDR3 DNA reads as TGTGCCAGCAGTACACGCCTAGCGGTATACTACGAGCAGTACTTC. This codes for CASSTRLAVYYEQYF.

This clonotype was detected a few times. The chain is built from TRBV11-1 and TRBJ2-1; TRBD2 agrees at 8 bases. The CDR3 has 19 residues. Germline CDR1 is SGHAT and CDR2 is FQDESV (reference sequence). The J segment lost 10 bases and the V segment lost 0 bases, leaving 20 bases of the junction unmatched. This chain's CDR3 is CASSLAGGRSGIRRWEQFF. CDR3 DNA sequence: TGTGCCAGCAGCTTAGCGGGGGGACGTAGCGGGATCCGAAGATGGGAGCAGTTCTTC. The full variable domain, completed using reference TRBV11-1 and TRBJ2-1, is EAEVAQSPRYKITEKSQAVAFWCDPISGHATLYWYRQILGQGPELLVQFQDESVVDDSQLPKDRFSAERLKGVDSTLKIQPAELGDSAMYLCASSLAGGRSGIRRWEQFFGPGTRLTVL.

CDR3 DNA: TGTGCCAGCAGCTTGGCGCGGGTCAATGAGCAGTTCTTC. Its protein is CASSLARVNEQFF. The rearrangement links TRBV7-3 to TRBJ2-1; a possible D gene is TRBD2 (5 bases). Trimming left V 3 bases short and J 6 bases short, with 9 bases between. CDR1 SGHTA and CDR2 FQGTGA come from the germline V gene. The CDR3 runs to 13 residues.

Of note for this clonotype: An end of the junction differs from the germline gene, which may be a read error. The V call is TRBV13, the J call TRBJ2-7; 7 positions match TRBD1. This CDR3 is built from 16 residues. The germline V gene encodes CDR1 PRHDT and CDR2 FYEKMQ (reference sequence). CDR3 sequence (DNA): TGTGCCAGGAGCTTAGGATCGAGGGGGCGATCATACGAGCAGTACTTC. The encoded protein is CARSLGSRGRSYEQYF.

The CDR3 DNA is TGTGCCAGCAGTTCCTCCTTGTACCAAGAGACCCAGTACTTC. This encodes CASSSSLYQETQYF. The J gene is TRBJ2-5, the V gene TRBV27; no clear D gene. Germline V gene data show CDR1 as MNHEY and CDR2 as SMNVEV (reference sequence). Trimming removed 4 bases from V and 0 bases from J, with 9 bases in between. The CDR3 sequence is 14 residues long.

The rearrangement joins TRBV7-9 to TRBJ1-4, with TRBD1 as a possible D gene (5 bases). Germline V gives CDR1 SEHNR, CDR2 FQNEAQ (reference sequence). The CDR3 is made up of 16 amino acids. The V gene lost 4 bases and the J gene lost 5 bases, with 17 bases spanning the gap. The CDR3 DNA sequence: TGTGCCAGCAGCTCACGAGGGCAGGGCTTAAATGAAAAACTGTTTTTT. Translated: CASSSRGQGLNEKLFF.

This clonotype appeared a few times. The J gene is TRBJ1-1, the V gene TRBV5-1, with 7 nucleotides matching TRBD1. Germline loops: CDR1 SGHRS, CDR2 YFSETQ. The CDR3 has 15 residues. With V trimmed by 5 bases and J by 5 bases, 12 bases remained unmatched. This CDR3 is CASRPLTGTGTEAFF. The CDR3 coding sequence is TGCGCCAGCAGACCCTTGACAGGGACGGGGACTGAAGCTTTCTTT.

This clonotype has just a few counts. The chain joins TRBV29-1 to TRBJ2-6, with 7 bases lining up with TRBD1. The CDR3 is 16 residues long. The junction had 8 bases not matched to a gene; V was cut back by 6 bases and J by 0 bases. The germline CDR1 and CDR2 sequences are SQVTM and ANQGSEA. This chain's CDR3 is CSVATGPPSGANVLTF. In nucleotides, the CDR3 is TGCAGCGTCGCGACAGGGCCCCCCTCTGGGGCCAACGTCCTGACTTTC.

This clonotype appeared a few times. V is TRBV10-3 and J is TRBJ1-2; possible D gene TRBD1, 5 bases. The CDR3 is 15 amino acids. Trimming took off 0 bases at V and 5 bases at J, with 13 bases between the two ends. Germline CDR1 and CDR2: ENHRY and SYGVKD. Here the CDR3 reads CAISESGQSIYGYTF. The DNA for the CDR3 is TGTGCCATCAGTGAGTCGGGGCAGTCAATTTATGGCTACACCTTC.

In its sample, this clonotype was seen a few times. The chain combines TRBV4-1 with TRBJ1-2; 11 nucleotides agree with TRBD1. The V segment lost 6 bases and the J segment 4 bases; nucleotides outside the gene matches: 13. The germline gives CDR1 MGHRA, CDR2 YSYEKL. There are 17 residues in the CDR3. CDR3 sequence reads: CASRRQQGTGGSYGYTF. The DNA of the CDR3 is TGCGCCAGCAGACGACAACAAGGGACAGGGGGTAGCTATGGCTACACCTTC.

There are a few counts of this clonotype. The chain uses TRBV12-3 or TRBV12-4 and TRBJ1-5; D not certain. V lost 5 bases and J 0 bases, leaving 14 bases between the germline ends. The CDR3 contains 16 residues. CDR3 in DNA: TGTGCCAGCAGTCCGGGCAGCGGCTATAGCAATCAGCCCCAGCATTTT. Its translation: CASSPGSGYSNQPQHF.

This clonotype was recorded a few times. The V call is TRBV20-1, the J call TRBJ1-1; 7 nucleotides align to TRBD1. Germline trimming cut 2 bases from V and 3 bases from J; bases unmatched to any gene: 9. The germline V gene encodes CDR1 DFQATT and CDR2 SNEGSKA (reference sequence). This CDR3 is built from 15 residues. DNA for the CDR3: TGCAGTGCTAGAAGACAGGGAAAAGTTCACACTGAAGCTTTCTTT. Translation: CSARRQGKVHTEAFF.

The chain uses TRBV20-1 and TRBJ2-2; 10 bases agree with TRBD2. The CDR3 extends over 15 amino acids. Germline assignment: CDR1 DFQATT and CDR2 SNEGSKA (reference sequence). V dropped 3 bases and J dropped 7; count of bases not matched to a gene: 8. The CDR3 loop is CSASGASGSNGELFF. The CDR3 bases are TGCAGTGCTAGCGGGGCTAGCGGGAGCAACGGGGAGCTGTTTTTT.